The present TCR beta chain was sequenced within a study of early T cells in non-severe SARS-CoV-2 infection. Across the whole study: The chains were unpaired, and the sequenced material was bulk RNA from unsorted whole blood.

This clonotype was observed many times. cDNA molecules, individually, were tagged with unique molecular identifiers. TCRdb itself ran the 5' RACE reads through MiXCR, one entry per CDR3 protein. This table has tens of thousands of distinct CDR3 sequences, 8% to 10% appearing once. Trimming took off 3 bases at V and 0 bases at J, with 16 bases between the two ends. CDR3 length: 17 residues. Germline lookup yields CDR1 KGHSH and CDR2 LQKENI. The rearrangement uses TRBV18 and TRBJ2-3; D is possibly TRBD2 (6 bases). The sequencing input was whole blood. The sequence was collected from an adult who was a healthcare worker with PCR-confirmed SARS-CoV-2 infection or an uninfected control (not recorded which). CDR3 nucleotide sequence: TGTGCCAGCTCACCCGGGACTCGATACCAAAGCACAGATACGCAGTATTTT. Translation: CASSPGTRYQSTDTQYF.